The 25 T cell receptor beta chains in this list originate from one sample, sequenced in a study of Graves' ophthalmopathy and Graves' hyperthyroidism listed by TCRdb under 2018. Instrument used: Illumina HiSeq 2000. For repertoire sequencing, TCR beta CDR3 regions were amplified from RNA transcripts. A first-round RT-PCR used HTBI primers with the Qiagen OneStep RT-PCR kit, followed by a second-round multiplex PCR, size selection and purification. TCRdb redid the processing of the public reads, applying fastp at Q25 and MiXCR, and retained in-frame beta chains. Each entry is one CDR3 protein sequence, shown with its most common DNA and genes. This sample comprises approximately 210,000 distinct CDR3 sequences, 25% to 35% of them detected only once. Jointly, the top ten make up approximately 9.6% of the sample. The sequenced material came from peripheral blood. Receptors originate from a man aged 50 to 60 with Graves' ophthalmopathy. Donor details come from another sample of the same person, matched by shared clones.

V and J are TRBV6-1 and TRBJ1-5; D is undetermined. CDR3 length: 13 amino acids. Germline V gene sequence: CDR1 MNHNS, CDR2 SASEGT. The V end was cut by 4 bases, the J end by 6 bases, with 10 bases between. CDR3 bases: TGTGCCAGCAGTGGGCCCGCCGGTCAGCCCCAGCATTTT. It translates to CASSGPAGQPQHF.

The V call is TRBV5-1, the J call TRBJ2-4; 8 bases are a match to TRBD2. Germline CDR1 reads SGHRS; CDR2 reads YFSETQ. V shed 0 bases and J 8 bases; nucleotides not matched to a gene: 13. This CDR3 has 17 amino acids. Here the CDR3 DNA reads TGCGCCAGCAGCTTGGGGGCCTTTAGCGGGGAGGATGACATTCAGTACTTC. Protein: CASSLGAFSGEDDIQYF.

This clonotype has at least ten counts. The chain employs TRBV11-2 and TRBJ2-7; D unresolved. Deletions cut 3 bases from V and 3 bases from J, with 6 bases between. The CDR3 consists of 12 residues. CDR1 is SGHAT, CDR2 FQNNGV, per germline. CDR3 protein: CASSLGNYEQYF. CDR3 nucleotides: TGTGCCAGCAGCTTGGGAAACTACGAGCAGTACTTC.

The chain couples TRBV28 to TRBJ1-2; 10 bases agree with TRBD1. V lost 5 bases to trimming and J lost 8 bases; unmatched junction nucleotides: 14. This CDR3 spans 16 amino acids. CDR1 and CDR2 from the germline V gene are MDHEN and SYDVKM. CDR3 in amino acids: CASSTLDRGRIDGYTF. The CDR3 bases are TGTGCCAGCAGTACTCTCGACAGGGGGCGAATAGACGGCTACACCTTC.

This clonotype appeared many times. The genes are TRBV6-5 and TRBJ2-7; D is possibly TRBD1 (5 bases). The CDR3 extends over 13 amino acids. In germline, CDR1 is MNHEY, CDR2 SVGAGI. The V gene lost 5 bases and the J gene lost 6 bases, with 14 bases spanning the gap. CDR3 region: CASSTPIGAEQYF. The CDR3 region has the DNA TGTGCCAGCAGTACCCCAATAGGGGCCGAGCAGTACTTC.

This clonotype was detected only a few times. This chain uses TRBV6-2 or TRBV6-3 with TRBJ1-1; D gene ambiguous. Trimming took 2 bases from V and 7 from J, leaving 8 bases between them. CDR1 is MNHEY and CDR2 is SVGEGT in the germline V gene. CDR3 length: 12 amino acids. The chain's CDR3 is CASSYPISEAFF. Here the CDR3 DNA reads TGTGCCAGCAGTTACCCTATCAGTGAAGCTTTCTTT.

This clonotype was seen ten or more times. The rearrangement joins TRBV6-2 or TRBV6-3 to TRBJ1-6; D is unclear. This CDR3 comprises 15 residues. The germline V and J ends were trimmed by 5 bases and 5 bases, with 13 bases remaining between them. In germline, CDR1 is MNHEY, CDR2 SVGEGT. The CDR3 DNA follows: TGTGCCAGCAGTCGGCGGACCCACGATAATTCACCCCTCCACTTT. Translation: CASSRRTHDNSPLHF.

J is TRBJ2-7 and V is TRBV2; 7 bases fit TRBD1. The ends lost 4 bases at V and 4 bases at J; junction bases unmatched: 7. This CDR3 is 14 amino acids long. Germline values: CDR1 SNHLY, CDR2 FYNNEI. CDR3 residues: CASSGAQGQYEQYF. DNA of the CDR3: TGTGCCAGCAGTGGGGCTCAGGGACAGTACGAGCAGTACTTC.

The chain has TRBV7-2 and TRBJ2-5; TRBD1 aligns across 9 bases. Germline CDR1 reads SGHTA; CDR2 reads FQGNSA. J gave up 4 bases and V 8 bases, and 14 bases lay outside the gene matches. CDR3 size: 16 residues. Written as DNA, the CDR3 is TGTGCCAGCCAAGTAGGGGACAGGGAATGGGGAGAGACCCAGTACTTC. Translating gives CASQVGDREWGETQYF.

This clonotype was counted at least ten times. This rearrangement joins TRBV20-1 to TRBJ1-1, with D possibly being TRBD1 (6 bases). The CDR3 runs to 13 residues. The germline CDR1 and CDR2 sequences are DFQATT and SNEGSKA (reference sequence). The V gene lost 4 bases and the J gene lost 1 base, with 10 bases spanning the gap. The DNA of the CDR3 is TGCAGTGCTAACGGACAGACGAACACTGAAGCTTTCTTT. Its translation is CSANGQTNTEAFF.

This clonotype was recorded many times. This chain joins TRBV27 and TRBJ2-7; a weak D match, TRBD2 (5 bases). CDR1 is MNHEY, CDR2 SMNVEV, per germline (reference sequence). V lost 0 bases to trimming and J lost 7 bases, with 13 bases between them. The length of the CDR3 is 14 residues. The CDR3 spells CASSLSPGNGEQYF. CDR3 coding DNA: TGTGCCAGCAGTTTATCGCCCGGGAACGGGGAGCAGTACTTC.

There are many counts of this clonotype. This chain links TRBV28 with TRBJ2-7; 7 bases line up with TRBD2. This CDR3 has 16 amino acids. Germline V gene data show CDR1 as MDHEN and CDR2 as SYDVKM. V lost 4 bases and J lost 6; bases outside the gene matches: 15. CDR3 nucleotide sequence: TGTGCCAGCAGTTCTATGAGCGGGAAGGTTTCCGGCGAGCAGTACTTC. Translation: CASSSMSGKVSGEQYF.

This clonotype was found once. The gene calls are TRBV28 and TRBJ1-2, with D possibly TRBD1 on 5 matching bases. Trimming left V 5 bases short and J 6 bases short, with 19 bases between. Germline-derived CDR1 and CDR2 are MDHEN and SYDVKM. This CDR3 has 15 amino acids. The CDR3 loop reads CASSPTFGRVDGYTF. The CDR3 DNA sequence: TGTGCCAGCAGTCCCACCTTCGGCAGGGTGGATGGCTACACCTTC.

This clonotype was counted ten times or more. V usage is TRBV11-2 and J usage is TRBJ1-1; D is unresolved. The germline gives CDR1 SGHAT, CDR2 FQNNGV. Trimming stripped 1 base from V and 1 base from J, with 7 bases between. This CDR3 is built from 14 residues. The CDR3 here is CASSLGEGNTEAFF. DNA for the CDR3: TGTGCCAGCAGCTTAGGTGAGGGGAACACTGAAGCTTTCTTT.

Written as DNA, the CDR3 is TGTGCCATCAGTGAAGGACAGAACTACGAGCAGTACTTC. This encodes CAISEGQNYEQYF. This chain connects TRBV10-3 to TRBJ2-7; D perhaps matches TRBD1 (6 bases). V shed 3 bases and J shed 3 bases, with 9 bases lying between them. The CDR3 extends over 13 amino acids. Looked up from germline, CDR1 is ENHRY and CDR2 is SYGVKD.

This clonotype has at least ten counts. The V call is TRBV7-2, the J call TRBJ2-7, with 7 bases matching TRBD1. Germline V lookup: CDR1 SGHTA, CDR2 FQGNSA. This CDR3 has 14 residues. The ends lost 6 bases at V and 8 bases at J; junction bases unmatched: 13. CDR3 DNA sequence: TGTGCCAGCAGACCCGACAGGGCTGCCCCCCAGCAGTACTTC. It codes for CASRPDRAAPQQYF.

There are many counts of this clonotype. The chain links TRBV4-3 to TRBJ2-2; 12 nucleotides match TRBD2. Germline V gives CDR1 LGHNA, CDR2 YSLEER. The ends lost 2 bases at V and 6 bases at J; junction bases unmatched: 1. CDR3 size: 15 residues. The CDR3, as DNA: TGCGCCAGCAGCCAACTAGCGGGAGGGGCCGGGGAGCTGTTTTTT. Translated, it gives CASSQLAGGAGELFF.

This clonotype was counted many times. The chain links TRBV30 to TRBJ1-3; D ambiguous. CDR1 is GTSNPN, CDR2 SVGIG, per germline (reference sequence). The CDR3 spans 16 residues. Trimming took off 0 bases at V and 0 bases at J, with 12 bases between the two ends. The CDR3 DNA reads TGTGCCTGGAGTGTACGAAGGAGATTCTCTGGAAACACCATATATTTT. Amino acid sequence: CAWSVRRRFSGNTIYF.

The rearrangement uses TRBV12-3 or TRBV12-4 and TRBJ1-2; TRBD1 might be the D (6 bases). CDR3 length: 12 amino acids. Trimming removed 4 bases at V and 9 bases at J, with 12 bases between. The CDR3 here is CASSSQGDSYTF. The CDR3 region has the DNA TGTGCCAGCAGTTCACAGGGAGATAGCTACACCTTC.

This clonotype was counted between two and nine times. The V gene is TRBV28, the J gene TRBJ2-5; D ambiguous. CDR3 length: 13 residues. Germline CDR1 reads MDHEN; CDR2 reads SYDVKM. Trimming shortened V by 5 bases and J by 0 bases, and 7 bases separated the two germline ends. The CDR3 sequence is CASSPPYQETQYF. The CDR3 DNA follows: TGTGCCAGCAGTCCCCCGTACCAAGAGACCCAGTACTTC.

V gene TRBV12-3 or TRBV12-4 combines with J gene TRBJ2-2, with D possibly being TRBD1 (6 bases). V was cut by 6 bases and J by 5 bases, with 10 bases left in between. This CDR3 has 13 amino acids. This CDR3 reads CASRAGATGELFF. The CDR3 DNA reads TGTGCCAGCAGGGCAGGGGCTACCGGGGAGCTGTTTTTT.

This clonotype was recorded many times. V and J are TRBV30 and TRBJ2-5, with 11 nucleotides matching TRBD1. CDR1 and CDR2 (germline): GTSNPN, SVGIG (reference sequence). Unmatched junction bases numbered 11, after V lost 3 bases and J lost 5 bases. This CDR3 has 16 amino acids. In nucleotides, the CDR3 is TGTGCCTGGAGCTCAGGGACAGGGGGGGCCCCCGAGACCCAGTACTTC. It specifies CAWSSGTGGAPETQYF.

This clonotype appeared many times. V is TRBV28 and J is TRBJ2-7; 8 bases fit TRBD2. Germline loops: CDR1 MDHEN, CDR2 SYDVKM. The CDR3 is made up of 14 amino acids. With 1 base clipped from V and 2 bases from J, the junction kept 1 base outside the gene matches. CDR3: CASSLSSGPYEQYF. CDR3 bases: TGTGCCAGCAGTTTATCTAGCGGGCCCTACGAGCAGTACTTC.

This clonotype has ten or more counts. The chain combines TRBV6-2 or TRBV6-3 with TRBJ2-5; TRBD1 is a possible D gene (5 bases). The CDR3 length is 15 residues. The germline CDR1 and CDR2 sequences are MNHEY and SVGEGT. Trimming shortened V by 4 bases and J by 3 bases, and 15 bases separated the two germline ends. The CDR3 DNA is TGTGCCAGCAGTTTGGGGCTAGAGGTTGAAGAGACCCAGTACTTC. Protein product: CASSLGLEVEETQYF.

At least ten counts were recorded for this clonotype. The CDR3 is CASSPGGQTWTVVYEQYF. CDR3 nucleotide sequence: TGCGCCAGCAGCCCTGGGGGACAGACCTGGACTGTCGTCTACGAGCAGTACTTC. This chain links TRBV5-1 with TRBJ2-7; 7 bases match TRBD1. CDR3 length equals 18 residues. After removal of 4 bases from V and 3 bases from J, the junction contained 19 bases not matched to a gene. Germline loops: CDR1 SGHRS, CDR2 YFSETQ.